This T cell receptor (beta chain) emerged from a study of shared clonotypes between healthy human individuals. Study-wide findings and caveats: The generation probabilities recorded for non-shared clonotypes fell below those of clonotypes shared by all four donors. The authors expected sequencing depth to affect clonotype sharing among donors.

Germline assignment: CDR1 SGHRS and CDR2 YFSETQ. The CDR3 is made up of 14 amino acids. V lost 3 bases and J lost 9; bases outside the gene matches: 7. Assay runs were performed at deep level. Assay used: immunoSEQ multiplex PCR; TCRdb lists only in-frame clones, some missing. Seen here are about 1 million clones, roughly 80% observed once, and the top ten hold less than 1.5%. In regard to this clone: Antigen unknown.

Material: memory CD4+ T cells sorted from blood. Subset of the sample: CD45RA-negative fraction. The origin of this receptor is a man aged 18 to 35 in good health. This chain connects TRBV5-1 to TRBJ2-1, with 9 bases matching TRBD2. The CDR3 loop reads CASSSSSGAIEQFF. Here the CDR3 DNA reads TGCGCCAGCAGCTCTTCTAGCGGGGCCATTGAGCAGTTCTTC. Supplemented by reference TRBV5-1 and TRBJ2-1, the full variable domain reads KAGVTQTPRYLIKTRGQQVTLSCSPISGHRSVSWYQQTPGQGLQFLFEYFSETQRNKGNFPGRFSGRQFSNSRSEMNVSTLELGDSALYLCASSSSSGAIEQFFGPGTRLTVL.